This T cell receptor (beta chain) was sequenced in a study of OX40 agonist ivuxolimab in advanced cancers. Study information: Patients received intravenous ivuxolimab every 2 weeks at 0.01 to 10 mg/kg.

This clone has only a few counts. CDR3 size: 15 residues. Looked up from germline, CDR1 is SGDLS and CDR2 is YYNGEE. V dropped 0 bases and J dropped 7 bases, with 16 bases sitting between them. The method was immunoSEQ multiplex PCR; TCRdb's version includes in-frame clones alone and lacks a portion of them. The sample has tens of thousands of clones; 75% to 95% are singletons. This sample comprised CD4+ or CD8+ T cells sorted from blood, obtained in a trial of the OX40 agonist ivuxolimab. This TCR derives from an adult with an advanced solid tumor such as melanoma, head and neck, liver or kidney cancer. J is TRBJ1-2 and V is TRBV9, with D uncertain. CDR3 amino acids: CASSVGFDTTIGYTF. The CDR3 DNA follows: TGTGCCAGCAGCGTAGGTTTCGATACAACTATTGGCTACACCTTC.